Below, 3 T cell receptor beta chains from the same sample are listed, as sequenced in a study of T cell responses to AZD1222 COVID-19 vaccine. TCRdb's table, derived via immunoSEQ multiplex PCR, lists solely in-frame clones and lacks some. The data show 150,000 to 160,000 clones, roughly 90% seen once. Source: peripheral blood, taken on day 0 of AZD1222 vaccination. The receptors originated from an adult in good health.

The CDR3 reads CATSEVPSGTSTDTQYF. DNA of the CDR3: TGTGCCACCAGTGAGGTGCCCAGCGGAACCAGCACAGATACGCAGTATTTT. The V gene is TRBV24-1, the J gene TRBJ2-3, with D perhaps TRBD2 (5 bases). The V end lost 4 bases, the J end lost 0 bases, and 16 bases lay between the germline ends. Germline V CDR1 and CDR2: KGHDR, SFDVKD. This CDR3 is 17 amino acids long.

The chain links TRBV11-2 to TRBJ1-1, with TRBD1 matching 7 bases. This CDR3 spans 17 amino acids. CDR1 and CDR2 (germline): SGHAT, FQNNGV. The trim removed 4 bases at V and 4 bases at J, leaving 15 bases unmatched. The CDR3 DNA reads TGTGCCAGCAGCTCACCCCCAGGGGTCAGGGGGGTCACTGAAGCTTTCTTT. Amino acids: CASSSPPGVRGVTEAFF.

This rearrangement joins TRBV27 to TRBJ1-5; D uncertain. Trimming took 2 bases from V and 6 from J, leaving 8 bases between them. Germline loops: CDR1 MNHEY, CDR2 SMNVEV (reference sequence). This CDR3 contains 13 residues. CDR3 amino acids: CASSLREGQPQHF. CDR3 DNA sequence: TGTGCCAGCAGTTTAAGGGAAGGTCAGCCCCAGCATTTT.